These 32 T cell receptor beta chains came from one sample sequenced in a study of blood T cells in healthy people across ages. Together with a sample-barcoded 5' primer, a J-beta primer mix was included in a second PCR lasting 7 to 11 cycles. Via MiXCR, TCRdb re-called the 5' RACE reads, giving one row per CDR3 protein. The table includes 730,000 or so distinct CDR3 sequences, approximately 39% detected once. The sample comprised blood. These TCRs come from a woman aged 60-70 years in good health.

Comments on this clonotype: A much larger clone differs by one base, so this may be a read error. The rearrangement uses TRBV10-3 and TRBJ2-1, with a possible D match to TRBD2 (5 bases). The tail of the sequence fits TRBJ2-7 better, so the J call may be wrong. The CDR3 totals 14 residues. The germline CDR1 and CDR2 sequences are ENHRY and SYGVKD. The CDR3 sequence is CAIQPGRNYNEQYF. CDR3 coding DNA: TGTGCCATCCAACCGGGAAGAAATTACAATGAGCAGTACTTC.

The CDR3 DNA reads as TGTGCCAGCAGCTTCACCCGAGGGGGTCGGACTGAAGCTTTCTTT. Protein sequence: CASSFTRGGRTEAFF. The V call is TRBV11-1, the J call TRBJ1-1; the D gene is possibly TRBD1 (6 bases). V was trimmed by 3 bases and J by 5 bases, leaving 16 bases between them. Germline CDR1 SGHAT, CDR2 FQDESV (reference sequence). CDR3 size: 15 residues.

There are many counts of this clonotype. CDR3: CATRSGSSYEQYF. The CDR3 nucleotides are TGTGCCACCAGGTCAGGAAGCTCCTACGAGCAGTACTTC. The J gene is TRBJ2-7, the V gene TRBV24-1, with D unclear. CDR1 KGHDR and CDR2 SFDVKD come from the germline V gene. Deletions cut 7 bases from V and 0 bases from J, with 9 bases between. There are 13 residues in the CDR3.

There are many counts of this clonotype. The chain uses TRBV10-3 and TRBJ2-7; D is perhaps TRBD1 (5 bases). There are 15 residues in the CDR3. V lost 0 bases and J 6 bases, leaving 15 bases between the germline ends. Germline V CDR1 and CDR2: ENHRY, SYGVKD. CDR3 sequence reads: CAISESGAEGVEQYF. The CDR3 DNA reads as TGTGCCATCAGTGAGTCAGGGGCCGAAGGAGTCGAGCAGTACTTC.

This clonotype was seen repeatedly, ten times or more. The genes are TRBV5-6 and TRBJ2-7; D may correspond to TRBD1 or TRBD2 (5 bases each). CDR1 and CDR2 from the germline V gene are SGHDT and YYEEEE. Trimming removed 3 bases from V and 0 bases from J, with 13 bases in between. CDR3 length equals 15 residues. The CDR3 DNA sequence: TGTGCCAGCAGCTGGGGGACCGAGGGCTCCTACGAGCAGTACTTC. It encodes CASSWGTEGSYEQYF.

This clonotype turned up a few times. The genes are TRBV7-9 and TRBJ2-7, with 10 bases aligning to TRBD2. Germline lookup yields CDR1 SEHNR and CDR2 FQNEAQ (reference sequence). The CDR3 has 19 residues. Germline trimming cut 5 bases from V and 0 bases from J; bases unmatched to any gene: 16. CDR3 region: CASSRGASGSTPNSYEQYF. The CDR3 nucleotides are TGTGCCAGCAGCCGTGGGGCTAGCGGGAGTACACCGAACTCCTACGAGCAGTACTTC.

The J gene is TRBJ1-2, the V gene TRBV10-3; 7 nucleotides match TRBD1. This CDR3 contains 13 residues. Germline loops: CDR1 ENHRY, CDR2 SYGVKD. Trimming removed 6 bases from V and 9 bases from J; junction bases left unmatched: 10. The CDR3 reads CAISQDRERSYTF. The CDR3 DNA reads as TGTGCCATCAGCCAAGACAGGGAAAGAAGCTACACCTTC.

The chain joins TRBV20-1 to TRBJ2-1; D is perhaps TRBD2 (7 bases). TRBJ2-7 matches the DNA end more closely, so the J call is doubtful. The CDR3 length is 15 residues. In germline, CDR1 is DFQATT, CDR2 SNEGSKA (reference sequence). The CDR3 DNA is TGCAGTGCTAGAGAGACGGGGGGCTTTTACAATGAGCAGTACTTC. It encodes CSARETGGFYNEQYF.

This clonotype was picked up a small number of times. This sequence joins TRBV18 and TRBJ2-7; 8 bases are shared with TRBD1. The CDR3 spans 15 residues. V lost 2 bases and J lost 2; bases outside the gene matches: 5. Germline V gene data show CDR1 as KGHSH and CDR2 as LQKENI. The CDR3 protein is CASSPWDRKPYEQYF. The CDR3 bases are TGTGCCAGCTCACCATGGGACAGGAAGCCCTACGAGCAGTACTTC.

This clonotype was detected only a few times. The chain uses TRBV20-1 and TRBJ1-1; D unresolved. The CDR3 length is 14 residues. The V and J ends lost 5 bases and 0 bases respectively, with 13 bases between them. Germline lookup yields CDR1 DFQATT and CDR2 SNEGSKA (reference sequence). CDR3 in amino acids: CSAPRPSMNTEAFF. CDR3 in DNA: TGCAGTGCTCCCCGGCCGAGCATGAACACTGAAGCTTTCTTT.

This clonotype was observed a handful of times. This sequence joins TRBV9 and TRBJ2-3; 10 nucleotides agree with TRBD1. V trimming: 0 bases; J trimming: 6 bases; junction bases outside the gene matches: 4. Germline V gene sequence: CDR1 SGDLS, CDR2 YYNGEE. The CDR3 runs 15 residues. CDR3 sequence: CASSVEGTGADTQYF. CDR3 coding DNA: TGTGCCAGCAGCGTAGAAGGGACAGGGGCGGATACGCAGTATTTT.

This clonotype has just a few counts. This chain links TRBV5-8 with TRBJ1-4; 7 bases agree with TRBD1. Germline loops: CDR1 SGHTS, CDR2 YDEGEE. CDR3 length: 15 residues. V lost 1 base, J lost 4 bases, and 4 bases stayed unmatched. The CDR3 DNA sequence: TGTGCCAGCAGCTTGAGAGGGGGCGGTAATGAAAAACTGTTTTTT. Residues: CASSLRGGGNEKLFF.

This clonotype was counted a few times. The CDR3 nucleotides are TGCAGCGTTGGACAGGGGGACTCCTACGAGCAGTACTTC. Residues: CSVGQGDSYEQYF. The chain combines TRBV29-1 with TRBJ2-7; 9 bases align to TRBD1. Germline V gene sequence: CDR1 SQVTM, CDR2 ANQGSEA. Trimming took 4 bases from V and 0 from J; bases not matched to a gene: 1. The length of the CDR3 is 13 residues.

Comment on this clonotype: The CDR3 ends on some other residue instead of the conserved phenylalanine or tryptophan, so this is likely a read error. The chain combines TRBV5-5 with TRBJ1-4, with D uncertain. V lost 4 bases and J 4 bases, leaving 17 bases between the germline ends. Per germline, CDR1 SGHKS and CDR2 YYEKEE (reference sequence). The CDR3 consists of 16 residues. CDR3 residues: CASSPRASSFNEKLFY. The CDR3 DNA reads TGTGCCAGCAGCCCTCGGGCCTCTTCTTTTAATGAAAAACTGTTTTAT.

The J gene is TRBJ1-1, the V gene TRBV7-2, with 9 bases lining up with TRBD1. The junction had 8 bases not matched to a gene; V was cut back by 5 bases and J by 7 bases. The CDR3 is 14 amino acids. The germline CDR1 and CDR2 sequences are SGHTA and FQGNSA. As DNA, the CDR3 is TGTGCCAGCAGCGGGACAGGGACTTGGAGTGAAGCTTTCTTT. It yields the protein CASSGTGTWSEAFF.

Concerning this clonotype itself: This may stem from a read error, because a much larger clone lies one nucleotide away. J is TRBJ2-7 and V is TRBV20-1, with D uncertain. Trimming removed 3 bases from V and 0 bases from J, with 18 bases in between. Germline V gives CDR1 DFQATT, CDR2 SNEGSKA (reference sequence). The CDR3 spans 16 residues. The CDR3 DNA follows: TGCAGTGCTAGGGCAGGAAATAGTAGGAGCTCCTACGAGCAGTACTTC. This codes for CSARAGNSRSSYEQYF.

The rearrangement uses TRBV6-2 or TRBV6-3 and TRBJ2-1; D ambiguous. The V end was cut by 5 bases, the J end by 9 bases, with 11 bases between. This CDR3 has 12 residues. Per germline, CDR1 MNHEY and CDR2 SVGEGT. CDR3 sequence: CASSKLLFEQFF. CDR3 nucleotide sequence: TGTGCCAGCAGTAAACTGCTTTTTGAGCAGTTCTTC.

V and J are TRBV6-2 or TRBV6-3 and TRBJ2-1; 7 nucleotides agree with TRBD2. Trimming removed 7 bases from V and 1 base from J; junction bases left unmatched: 7. The germline V gene encodes CDR1 MNHEY and CDR2 SVGEGT. The CDR3 has 15 residues. The CDR3 protein is CASTGGRLSYNEQFF. The DNA for the CDR3 is TGTGCCAGCACCGGGGGGAGGCTGTCCTACAATGAGCAGTTCTTC.

The rearrangement links TRBV20-1 to TRBJ2-7; possibly TRBD1 for D (5 bases). Germline V gives CDR1 DFQATT, CDR2 SNEGSKA (reference sequence). Trimming took off 0 bases at V and 0 bases at J, with 12 bases between the two ends. The CDR3 is 15 amino acids. CDR3 bases: TGCAGTGCTAGAGAAAGGGGCAGGAGCTCCTACGAGCAGTACTTC. Translated: CSARERGRSSYEQYF.

The V and J genes are TRBV4-1 and TRBJ2-5; the match to TRBD1 covers 10 bases. The J call may not be correct, given that the DNA end is closer to TRBJ2-7. The CDR3 is 13 residues long. Germline lookup yields CDR1 MGHRA and CDR2 YSYEKL. CDR3 amino acids: CASGQGGLYEQYF. In nucleotides, the CDR3 is TGCGCCAGCGGACAGGGGGGGCTTTACGAGCAGTACTTC.

Concerning this clonotype: At one of its ends the junction is not consistent with the germline gene, which may arise from a read error. The rearrangement links TRBV27 to TRBJ1-6, with TRBD1 matching 7 bases. The CDR3 length is 14 residues. The germline CDR1 and CDR2 sequences are MNHEY and SMNVEV (reference sequence). The CDR3 loop is CASRGTGANSPLYF. The CDR3 bases are TGTGCCAGCAGGGGAACAGGGGCGAATTCACCCCTCTACTTT.

This clonotype appeared a few times. The chain employs TRBV20-1 and TRBJ2-7, with TRBD2 matching over 14 bases. The V gene's germline CDR1 is DFQATT and CDR2 SNEGSKA (reference sequence). Losses at the gene ends were 6 bases for V and 4 bases for J; bases not matched to a gene: 8. The CDR3 covers 15 residues. CDR3 nucleotides: TGCAGTGCATTGACTAGCGGGAGGGCAACGTACGAGCAGTACTTC. Translating it yields CSALTSGRATYEQYF.

The rearrangement uses TRBV6-7 and TRBJ1-2; tentative D call: TRBD1 (5 bases). TRBV6-7 is flagged as an ORF with uncertain function. This CDR3 comprises 10 residues. Trimming stripped 11 bases from V and 8 bases from J, with 12 bases between. Written as DNA, the CDR3 is TGTGCCGGGCGGGGGAAAGGCTACACCTTC. Protein sequence: CAGRGKGYTF.

This chain links TRBV20-1 with TRBJ2-3, with 11 bases lining up with TRBD2. V lost 7 bases and J lost 6; bases outside the gene matches: 12. The V gene's germline CDR1 is DFQATT and CDR2 SNEGSKA (reference sequence). The CDR3 runs to 15 residues. The CDR3 spells CSVPTLAGGVDTQYF. The DNA for the CDR3 is TGCAGTGTCCCAACCCTAGCGGGAGGAGTGGATACGCAGTATTTT.

The chain is built from TRBV7-2 and TRBJ2-7; 9 bases are shared with TRBD2. Germline trimming cut 5 bases from V and 7 bases from J; bases unmatched to any gene: 12. CDR3 length: 15 amino acids. Germline CDR1 is SGHTA and CDR2 is FQGNSA. As DNA, the CDR3 is TGTGCCAGCAGCCCCTTTGCGGGAGGGCTTATAGAGCAGTACTTC. This encodes CASSPFAGGLIEQYF.

V gene TRBV12-3 or TRBV12-4 combines with J gene TRBJ1-2; the D gene is possibly TRBD1 (5 bases). The length of the CDR3 is 11 residues. Trimming pared 5 bases from V and 7 bases from J, leaving 8 bases between. The CDR3 region is CASSTGLGYTF. DNA of the CDR3: TGTGCCAGCAGTACAGGACTTGGCTACACCTTC.

V gene TRBV21-1 combines with J gene TRBJ2-1; the tabulated D call, TRBD2, remains unverified against the DNA. TRBV21-1 is termed a pseudogene. This CDR3 has 17 amino acids. CDR3 sequence reads: CASSEPGKPGLANEQFF. DNA for the CDR3: TGTGCCAGCAGCGAACCTGGAAAACCGGGACTAGCCAATGAGCAGTTCTTC.

The V call is TRBV7-3, the J call TRBJ2-5, with a weak D call TRBD1 (6 bases). Germline CDR1 and CDR2: SGHTA and FQGTGA. This CDR3 contains 14 residues. Trimming left V 3 bases short and J 4 bases short, with 12 bases between. CDR3 amino acids: CASSFPGRGETQYF. The CDR3 DNA follows: TGTGCCAGCAGCTTTCCCGGCAGGGGAGAGACCCAGTACTTC.

This clonotype was picked up many times. The chain employs TRBV7-2 and TRBJ2-5, with D perhaps TRBD1 (6 bases). Germline V lookup: CDR1 SGHTA, CDR2 FQGNSA. The CDR3 is made up of 13 amino acids. Trimming shortened V by 4 bases and J by 2 bases, and 8 bases separated the two germline ends. The CDR3 sequence is CASSSGTQETQYF. The CDR3 DNA reads as TGTGCCAGCAGCTCCGGGACACAAGAGACCCAGTACTTC.

The V gene is TRBV6-2 or TRBV6-3, the J gene TRBJ2-5; D is uncertain. The J call could be wrong; TRBJ2-7 is a better fit for the DNA end. This CDR3 is 14 amino acids long. Germline V gene lookup returns CDR1 MNHEY and CDR2 SVGEGT. As DNA, the CDR3 is TGTGCCAGCAGTGCCCAATCGTCCCCCTACGAGCAGTACTTC. Encoded protein: CASSAQSSPYEQYF.

The chain employs TRBV6-6 and TRBJ2-3; 11 positions match TRBD2. This CDR3 is 16 amino acids long. V lost 2 bases to trimming and J lost 9 bases; unmatched junction nucleotides: 10. CDR1 and CDR2 from the germline V gene are MNHNY and SVGAGI (reference sequence). The CDR3 sequence is CASSYLATSGAGTQYF. The CDR3 region has the DNA TGTGCCAGCAGTTACCTCGCGACTAGCGGGGCTGGGACGCAGTATTTT.

The chain employs TRBV20-1 and TRBJ1-6, with D tentatively TRBD1 (6 bases). Trimming removed 3 bases from V and 6 bases from J, with 15 bases in between. CDR3 length equals 15 residues. In germline, CDR1 is DFQATT, CDR2 SNEGSKA (reference sequence). The CDR3 protein is CSARAQGTLNSPLHF. The CDR3 region has the DNA TGCAGTGCTAGGGCACAGGGAACCCTTAATTCACCCCTCCACTTT.